This note documents a single T cell receptor (beta chain) sequence. The CDR3 is 14 amino acids. V shed 7 bases, J shed 4 bases, and the junction held 8 bases outside the gene matches. CDR1 is SNHLY, CDR2 FYNNEI, per germline. This entry belongs to a study of shared clonotypes between healthy human individuals. Repertoires were generated with immunoSEQ multiplex PCR, while TCRdb's copy carries only in-frame clones and drops some. This sample carries approximately 240,000 clones, 65% of them seen once, and the ten largest clones take approximately 12%. The clonotype comes from a man aged 25 to 40 in good health. Sequencing used memory CD4+ T cells sorted from blood. Regarding subset: CD45RA-negative fraction. The rearrangement joins TRBV2 to TRBJ1-2; 8 positions match TRBD1. This chain's CDR3 is CASTEQGVVYGYTF. The CDR3 bases are TGTGCCAGCACCGAACAGGGGGTGGTCTATGGCTACACCTTC.